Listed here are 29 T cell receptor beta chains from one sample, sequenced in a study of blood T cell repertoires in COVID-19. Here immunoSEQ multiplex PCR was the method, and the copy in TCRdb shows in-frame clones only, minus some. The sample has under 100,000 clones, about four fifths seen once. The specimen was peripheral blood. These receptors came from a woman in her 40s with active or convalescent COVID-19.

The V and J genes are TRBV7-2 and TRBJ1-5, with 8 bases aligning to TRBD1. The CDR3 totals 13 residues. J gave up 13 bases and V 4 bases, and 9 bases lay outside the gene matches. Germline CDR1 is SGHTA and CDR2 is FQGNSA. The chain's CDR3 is CASSSTSGTGQHF. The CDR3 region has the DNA TGTGCCAGCAGCTCAACGAGTGGGACAGGTCAGCATTTT. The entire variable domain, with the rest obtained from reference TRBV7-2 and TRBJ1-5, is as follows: GAGVSQSPSNKVTEKGKDVELRCDPISGHTALYWYRQSLGQGLEFLIYFQGNSAPDKSGLPSDRFSAERTGGSVSTLTIQRTQQEDSAVYLCASSSTSGTGQHFGDGTRLSIL.

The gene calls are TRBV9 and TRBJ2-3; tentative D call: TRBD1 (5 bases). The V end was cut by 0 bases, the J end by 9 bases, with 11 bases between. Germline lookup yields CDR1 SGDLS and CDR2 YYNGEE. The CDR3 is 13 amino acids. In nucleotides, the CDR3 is TGTGCCAGCAGCGTAGTATCGCAGGGAACGCAGTATTTT. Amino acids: CASSVVSQGTQYF. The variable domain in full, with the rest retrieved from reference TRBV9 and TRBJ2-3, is DSGVTQTPKHLITATGQRVTLRCSPRSGDLSVYWYQQSLDQGLQFLIQYYNGEERAKGNILERFSAQQFPDLHSELNLSSLELGDSALYFCASSVVSQGTQYFGPGTRLTVL.

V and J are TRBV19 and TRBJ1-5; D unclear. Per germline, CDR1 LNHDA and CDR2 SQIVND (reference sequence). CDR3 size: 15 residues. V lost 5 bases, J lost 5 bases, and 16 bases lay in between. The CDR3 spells CASSGSRVGDQPQHF. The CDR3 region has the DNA TGTGCCAGTAGTGGGTCGAGGGTAGGAGATCAGCCCCAGCATTTT.

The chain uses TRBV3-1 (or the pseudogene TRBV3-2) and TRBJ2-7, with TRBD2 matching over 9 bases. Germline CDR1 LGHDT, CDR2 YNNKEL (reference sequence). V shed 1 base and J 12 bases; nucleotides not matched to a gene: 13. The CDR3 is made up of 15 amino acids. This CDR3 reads CASSQGGGTSHLGYF. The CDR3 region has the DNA TGTGCCAGCAGCCAAGGAGGCGGGACTAGCCATTTAGGGTACTTC.

The DNA of the CDR3 is TGTGCCAGCAGTTCAGGACAGGGGGCGGGTGGCTACACCTTC. It is translated as CASSSGQGAGGYTF. The chain employs TRBV28 and TRBJ1-2, with 11 bases fitting TRBD1. Germline assignment: CDR1 MDHEN and CDR2 SYDVKM. The V and J ends lost 4 bases and 7 bases, in that order; junction bases with no gene match: 5. There are 14 residues in the CDR3.

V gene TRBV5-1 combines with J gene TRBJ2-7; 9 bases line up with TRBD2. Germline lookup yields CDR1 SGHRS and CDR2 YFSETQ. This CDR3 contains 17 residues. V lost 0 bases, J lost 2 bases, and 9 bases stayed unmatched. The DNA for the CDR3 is TGCGCCAGCAGCTTGGCGTTGGGACTAGCTCTTACCTACGAGCAGTACTTC. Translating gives CASSLALGLALTYEQYF.

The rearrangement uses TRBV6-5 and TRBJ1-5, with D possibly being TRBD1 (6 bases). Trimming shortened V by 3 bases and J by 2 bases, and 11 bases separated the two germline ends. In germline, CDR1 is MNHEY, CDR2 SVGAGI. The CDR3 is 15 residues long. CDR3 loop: CASSYSRQGNQPQHF. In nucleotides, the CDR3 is TGTGCCAGCAGTTATTCACGACAGGGCAATCAGCCCCAGCATTTT.

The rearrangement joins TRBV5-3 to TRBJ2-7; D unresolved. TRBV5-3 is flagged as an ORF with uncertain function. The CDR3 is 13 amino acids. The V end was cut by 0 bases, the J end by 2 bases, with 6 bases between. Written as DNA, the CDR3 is TGTGCCAGAAGCTTGGGTTCAGCCTACGAGCAGTACTTC. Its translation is CARSLGSAYEQYF.

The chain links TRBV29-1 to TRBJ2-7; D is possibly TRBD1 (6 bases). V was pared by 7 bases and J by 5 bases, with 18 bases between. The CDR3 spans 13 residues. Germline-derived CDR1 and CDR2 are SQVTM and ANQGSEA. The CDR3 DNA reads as TGCAGCGCCGGCGCAGGGGCCTTGGACGAGCAGTACTTC. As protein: CSAGAGALDEQYF.

CDR3 residues: CASSETGIYNEQFF. The CDR3 DNA sequence: TGTGCCAGCAGTGAAACAGGGATCTACAATGAGCAGTTCTTC. The chain recombines TRBV6-4 with TRBJ2-1, with D maybe TRBD1 (6 bases). In germline, CDR1 is MRHNA, CDR2 SNTAGT. The CDR3 extends over 14 amino acids. V was shortened by 3 bases and J by 3 bases, with 9 bases between the two germline ends.

The CDR3 loop reads CASSPGLLYEQYF. CDR3 DNA sequence: TGTGCCAGCAGCCCTGGACTCCTCTACGAGCAGTACTTC. The chain joins TRBV7-9 to TRBJ2-7, with D perhaps matching TRBD2 (5 bases). Germline V lookup: CDR1 SEHNR, CDR2 FQNEAQ (reference sequence). V was trimmed by 5 bases and J by 3 bases, leaving 11 bases between them. The CDR3 totals 13 residues.

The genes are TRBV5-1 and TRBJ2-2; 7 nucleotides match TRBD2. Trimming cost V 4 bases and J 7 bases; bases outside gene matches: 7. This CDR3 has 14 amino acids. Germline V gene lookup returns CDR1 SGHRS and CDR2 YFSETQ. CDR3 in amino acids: CASSPGTMGGELFF. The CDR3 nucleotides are TGCGCCAGCAGCCCCGGGACTATGGGCGGGGAGCTGTTTTTT.

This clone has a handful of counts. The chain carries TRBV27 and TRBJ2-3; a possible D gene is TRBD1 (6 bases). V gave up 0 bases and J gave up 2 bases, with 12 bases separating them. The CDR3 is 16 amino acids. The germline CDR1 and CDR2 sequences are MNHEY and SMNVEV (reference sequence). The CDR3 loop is CASSLSDRSLTDTQYF. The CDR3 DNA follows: TGTGCCAGCAGTTTATCGGACAGAAGCCTCACAGATACGCAGTATTTT.

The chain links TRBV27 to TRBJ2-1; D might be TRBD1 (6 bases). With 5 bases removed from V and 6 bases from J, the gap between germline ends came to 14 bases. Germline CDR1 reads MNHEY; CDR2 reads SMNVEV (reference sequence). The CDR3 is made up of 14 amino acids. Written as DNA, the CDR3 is TGTGCCAGCAGTACAGGGTTTTCCATCAATGAGCAGTTCTTC. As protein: CASSTGFSINEQFF.

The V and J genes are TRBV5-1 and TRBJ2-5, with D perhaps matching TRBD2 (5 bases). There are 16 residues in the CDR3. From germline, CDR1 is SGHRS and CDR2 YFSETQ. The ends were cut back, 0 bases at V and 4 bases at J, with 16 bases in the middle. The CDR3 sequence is CASSLAGGAEGETQYF. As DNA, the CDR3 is TGCGCCAGCAGCTTGGCGGGCGGAGCCGAGGGAGAGACCCAGTACTTC.

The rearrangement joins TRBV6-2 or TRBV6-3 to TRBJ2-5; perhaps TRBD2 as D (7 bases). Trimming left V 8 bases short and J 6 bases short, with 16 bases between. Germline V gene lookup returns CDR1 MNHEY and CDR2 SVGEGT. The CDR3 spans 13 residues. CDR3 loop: CASGRAGTQTQYF. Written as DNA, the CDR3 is TGTGCCAGCGGCCGAGCGGGGACACAGACCCAGTACTTC.

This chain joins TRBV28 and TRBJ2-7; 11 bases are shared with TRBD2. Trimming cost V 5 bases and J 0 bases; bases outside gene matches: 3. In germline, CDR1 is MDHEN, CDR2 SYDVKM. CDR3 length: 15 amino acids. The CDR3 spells CASSRTSGFSYEQYF. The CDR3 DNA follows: TGTGCCAGCAGTCGGACTAGCGGGTTCTCCTACGAGCAGTACTTC.

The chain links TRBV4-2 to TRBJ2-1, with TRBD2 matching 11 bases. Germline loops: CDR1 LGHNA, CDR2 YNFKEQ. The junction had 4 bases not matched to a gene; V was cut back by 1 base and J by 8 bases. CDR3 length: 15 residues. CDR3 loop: CASSQGTSGGDEQFF. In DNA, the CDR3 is TGTGCCAGCAGCCAAGGTACTAGCGGGGGAGATGAGCAGTTCTTC.

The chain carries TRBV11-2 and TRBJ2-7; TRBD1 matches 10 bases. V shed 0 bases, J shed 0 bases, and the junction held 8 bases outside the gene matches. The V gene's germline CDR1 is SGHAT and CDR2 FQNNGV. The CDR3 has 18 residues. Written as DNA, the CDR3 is TGTGCCAGCAGCTTAGAACGACCAGGGACAGGGGCCTCCTACGAGCAGTACTTC. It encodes CASSLERPGTGASYEQYF.

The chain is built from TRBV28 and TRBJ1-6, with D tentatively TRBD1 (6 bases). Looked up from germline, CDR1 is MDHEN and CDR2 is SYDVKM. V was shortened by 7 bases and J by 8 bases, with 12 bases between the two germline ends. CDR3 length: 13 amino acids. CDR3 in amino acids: CASTGTGYSPLHF. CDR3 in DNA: TGTGCCAGCACGGGAACAGGGTATTCACCCCTCCACTTT. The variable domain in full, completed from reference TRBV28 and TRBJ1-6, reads DVKVTQSSRYLVKRTGEKVFLECVQDMDHENMFWYRQDPGLGLRLIYFSYDVKMKEKGDIPEGYSVSREKKERFSLILESASTNQTSMYLCASTGTGYSPLHFGNGTRLTVT.

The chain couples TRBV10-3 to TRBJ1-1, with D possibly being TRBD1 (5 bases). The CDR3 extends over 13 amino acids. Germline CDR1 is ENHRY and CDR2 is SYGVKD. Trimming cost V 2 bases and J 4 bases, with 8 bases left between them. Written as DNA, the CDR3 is TGTGCCATCAGTGAGCCAGGGTTCACTGAAGCTTTCTTT. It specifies CAISEPGFTEAFF.

The CDR3 is CASSSGQYNSPLHF. The CDR3 region has the DNA TGCGCCAGCAGCTCAGGACAGTATAATTCACCCCTCCACTTT. The gene calls are TRBV4-3 and TRBJ1-6; TRBD1 is a possible D gene (6 bases). The CDR3 is 14 residues long. V lost 5 bases and J lost 4, with 9 bases in between. Germline V CDR1 and CDR2: LGHNA, YSLEER.

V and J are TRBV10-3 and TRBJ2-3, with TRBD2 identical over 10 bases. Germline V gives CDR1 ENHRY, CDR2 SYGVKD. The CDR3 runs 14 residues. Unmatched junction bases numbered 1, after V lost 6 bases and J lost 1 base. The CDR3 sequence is CAISSGGGTDTQYF. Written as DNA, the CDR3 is TGTGCCATCAGCAGCGGGGGGGGCACAGATACGCAGTATTTT.

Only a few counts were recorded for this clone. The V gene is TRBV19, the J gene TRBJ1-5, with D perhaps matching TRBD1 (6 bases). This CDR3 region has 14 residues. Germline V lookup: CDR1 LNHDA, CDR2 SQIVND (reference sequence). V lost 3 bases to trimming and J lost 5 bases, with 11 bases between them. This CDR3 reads CASSMLQGYQPQHF. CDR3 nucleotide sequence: TGTGCCAGTAGTATGTTACAGGGATATCAGCCCCAGCATTTT.

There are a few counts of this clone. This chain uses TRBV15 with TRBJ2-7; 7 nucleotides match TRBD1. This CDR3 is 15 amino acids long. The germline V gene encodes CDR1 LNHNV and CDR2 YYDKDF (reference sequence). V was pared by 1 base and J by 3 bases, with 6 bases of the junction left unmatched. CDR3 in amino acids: CATSRGQGMGYEQYF. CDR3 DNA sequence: TGTGCCACCAGCAGAGGACAGGGAATGGGCTACGAGCAGTACTTC.

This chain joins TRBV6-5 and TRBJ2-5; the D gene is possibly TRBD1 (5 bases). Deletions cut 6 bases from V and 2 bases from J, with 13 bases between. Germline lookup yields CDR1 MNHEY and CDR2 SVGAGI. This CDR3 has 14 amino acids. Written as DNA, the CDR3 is TGTGCCAGCAGACTTGGGCACAGGCAAGAGACCCAGTACTTC. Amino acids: CASRLGHRQETQYF.

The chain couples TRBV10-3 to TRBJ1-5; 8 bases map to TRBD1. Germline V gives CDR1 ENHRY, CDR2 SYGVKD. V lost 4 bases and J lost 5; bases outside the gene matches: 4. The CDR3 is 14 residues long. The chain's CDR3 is CAISGTGGDQPQHF. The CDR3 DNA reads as TGTGCCATCAGTGGAACAGGGGGGGATCAGCCCCAGCATTTT.

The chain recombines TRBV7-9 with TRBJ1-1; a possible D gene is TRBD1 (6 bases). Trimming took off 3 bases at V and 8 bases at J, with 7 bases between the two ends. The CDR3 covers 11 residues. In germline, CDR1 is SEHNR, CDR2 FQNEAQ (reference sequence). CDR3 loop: CASSFGQEAFF. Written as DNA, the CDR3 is TGTGCCAGCAGCTTTGGACAGGAAGCTTTCTTT.

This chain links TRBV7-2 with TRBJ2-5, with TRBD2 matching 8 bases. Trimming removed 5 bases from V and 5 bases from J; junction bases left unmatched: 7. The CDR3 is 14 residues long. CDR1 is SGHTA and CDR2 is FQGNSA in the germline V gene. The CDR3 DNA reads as TGTGCCAGCAGCCCTCGGGGGGGCCGGGAGACCCAGTACTTC. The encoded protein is CASSPRGGRETQYF.